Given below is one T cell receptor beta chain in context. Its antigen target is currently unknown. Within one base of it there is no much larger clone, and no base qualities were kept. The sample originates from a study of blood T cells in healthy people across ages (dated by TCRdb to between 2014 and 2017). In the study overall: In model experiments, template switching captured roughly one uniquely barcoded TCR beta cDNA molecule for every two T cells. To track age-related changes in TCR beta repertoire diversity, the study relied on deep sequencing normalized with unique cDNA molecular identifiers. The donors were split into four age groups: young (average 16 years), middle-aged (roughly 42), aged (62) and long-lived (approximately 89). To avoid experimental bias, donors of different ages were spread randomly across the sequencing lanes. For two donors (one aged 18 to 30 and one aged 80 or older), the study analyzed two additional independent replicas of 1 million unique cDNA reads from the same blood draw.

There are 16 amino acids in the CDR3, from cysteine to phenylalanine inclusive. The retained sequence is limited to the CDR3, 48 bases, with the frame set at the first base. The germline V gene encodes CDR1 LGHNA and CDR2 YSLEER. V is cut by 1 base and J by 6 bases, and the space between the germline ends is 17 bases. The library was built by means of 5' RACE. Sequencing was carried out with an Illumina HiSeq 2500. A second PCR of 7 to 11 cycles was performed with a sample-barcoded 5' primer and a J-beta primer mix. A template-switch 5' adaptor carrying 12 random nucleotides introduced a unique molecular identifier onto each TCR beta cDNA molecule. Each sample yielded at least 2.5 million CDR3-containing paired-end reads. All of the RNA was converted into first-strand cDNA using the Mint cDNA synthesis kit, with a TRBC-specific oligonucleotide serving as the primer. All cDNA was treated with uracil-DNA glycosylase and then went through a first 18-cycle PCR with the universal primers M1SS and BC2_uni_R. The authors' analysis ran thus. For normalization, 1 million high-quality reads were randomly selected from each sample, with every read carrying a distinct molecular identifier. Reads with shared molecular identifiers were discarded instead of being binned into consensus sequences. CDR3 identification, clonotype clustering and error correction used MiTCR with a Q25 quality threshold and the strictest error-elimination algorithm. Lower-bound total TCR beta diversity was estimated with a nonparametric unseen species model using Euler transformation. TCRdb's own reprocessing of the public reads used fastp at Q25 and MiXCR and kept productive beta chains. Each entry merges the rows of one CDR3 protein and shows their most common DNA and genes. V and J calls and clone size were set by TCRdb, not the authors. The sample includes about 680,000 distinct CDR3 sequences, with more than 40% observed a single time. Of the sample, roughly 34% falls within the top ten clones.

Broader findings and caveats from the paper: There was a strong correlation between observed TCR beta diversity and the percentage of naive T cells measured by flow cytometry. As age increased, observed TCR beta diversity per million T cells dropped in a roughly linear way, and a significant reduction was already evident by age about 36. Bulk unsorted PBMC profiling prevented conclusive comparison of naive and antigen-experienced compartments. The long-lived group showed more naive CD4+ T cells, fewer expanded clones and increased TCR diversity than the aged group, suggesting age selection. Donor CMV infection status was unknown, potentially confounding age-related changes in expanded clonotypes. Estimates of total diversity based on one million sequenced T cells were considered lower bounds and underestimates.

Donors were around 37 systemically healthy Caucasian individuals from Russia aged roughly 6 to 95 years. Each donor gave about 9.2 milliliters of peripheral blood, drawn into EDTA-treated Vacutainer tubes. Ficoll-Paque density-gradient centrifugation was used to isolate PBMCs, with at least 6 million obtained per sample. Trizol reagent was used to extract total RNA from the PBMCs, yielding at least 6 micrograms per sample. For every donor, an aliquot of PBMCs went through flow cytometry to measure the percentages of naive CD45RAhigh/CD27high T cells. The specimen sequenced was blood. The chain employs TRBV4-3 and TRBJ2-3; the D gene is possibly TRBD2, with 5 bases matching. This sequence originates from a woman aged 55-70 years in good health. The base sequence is TGCGCCAGCAGCCAAGGGGAAAAGGTCAGCGGTGATACGCAGTATTTT. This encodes CASSQGEKVSGDTQYF.